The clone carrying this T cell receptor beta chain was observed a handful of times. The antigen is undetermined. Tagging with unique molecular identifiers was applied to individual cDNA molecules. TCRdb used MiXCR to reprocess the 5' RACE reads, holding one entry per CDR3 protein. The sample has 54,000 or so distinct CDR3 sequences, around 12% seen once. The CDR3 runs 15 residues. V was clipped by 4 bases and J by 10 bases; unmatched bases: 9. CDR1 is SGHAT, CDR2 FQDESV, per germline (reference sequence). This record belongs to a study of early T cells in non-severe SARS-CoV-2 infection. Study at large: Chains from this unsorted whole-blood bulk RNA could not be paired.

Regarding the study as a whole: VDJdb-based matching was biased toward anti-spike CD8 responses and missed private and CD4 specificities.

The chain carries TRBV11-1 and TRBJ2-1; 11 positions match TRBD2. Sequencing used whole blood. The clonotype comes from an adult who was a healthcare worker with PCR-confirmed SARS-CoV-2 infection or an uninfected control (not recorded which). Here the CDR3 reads CASSYSGRAEDEQFF. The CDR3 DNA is TGTGCCAGCAGCTATAGCGGGAGGGCCGAGGACGAGCAGTTCTTC.